Presented here are 8 T cell receptor beta chains from one specimen sequenced in a study of OX40 agonist ivuxolimab in advanced cancers. Produced via immunoSEQ multiplex PCR; TCRdb's table is partial and in-frame only. The data contain around 63,000 clones, around nine tenths of them singletons. Sequencing was performed on CD4+ or CD8+ T cells sorted from blood, taken in a trial of the OX40 agonist ivuxolimab. These receptors came from an adult with an advanced solid tumor such as melanoma, head and neck, liver or kidney cancer.

This chain connects TRBV10-2 to TRBJ2-3, with no clear D. Trimming shortened V by 6 bases and J by 2 bases, and 12 bases separated the two germline ends. The germline V gene encodes CDR1 WSHSY and CDR2 SAAADI. This CDR3 is built from 14 residues. CDR3 sequence: CASRPDTNTDTQYF. The CDR3 coding sequence is TGCGCCAGCAGACCCGACACAAACACAGATACGCAGTATTTT.

The sample holds one count of this clone. The chain has TRBV13 and TRBJ2-2; 10 bases map to TRBD2. Germline lookup yields CDR1 PRHDT and CDR2 FYEKMQ (reference sequence). The CDR3 is 16 amino acids. V lost 5 bases, J lost 3 bases, and 6 bases stayed unmatched. The CDR3 DNA is TGTGCCAGCAGCCTAGCGGGAGTTATCGACACCGGGGAGCTGTTTTTT. It codes for CASSLAGVIDTGELFF.

The chain combines TRBV6-5 with TRBJ2-1; TRBD2 matches at 8 bases. This CDR3 comprises 15 residues. V lost 2 bases to trimming and J lost 9 bases; unmatched junction nucleotides: 9. The germline CDR1 and CDR2 sequences are MNHEY and SVGAGI. In DNA, the CDR3 is TGTGCCAGCAGTTACCGAATAGCGGGAACGATTGAGCAGTTCTTC. Translated: CASSYRIAGTIEQFF.

The chain uses TRBV7-9 and TRBJ1-1, with a weak D call TRBD1 (5 bases). This CDR3 is built from 13 residues. Trimming removed 4 bases from V and 4 bases from J, with 10 bases in between. Germline V gene sequence: CDR1 SEHNR, CDR2 FQNEAQ (reference sequence). The CDR3 nucleotides are TGTGCCAGCAGCTCGGGGGGAGGCACTGAAGCTTTCTTT. This gives the protein CASSSGGGTEAFF.

The chain combines TRBV25-1 with TRBJ1-4; no reliable D call. With 3 bases removed from V and 0 bases from J, the gap between germline ends came to 8 bases. This CDR3 region has 15 residues. Germline V gene sequence: CDR1 MGHDK, CDR2 SYGVNS. The CDR3 reads CASSDAPATNEKLFF. In DNA form, the CDR3 reads TGTGCCAGCAGTGACGCACCGGCAACTAATGAAAAACTGTTTTTT.

This clone has just one count. V is TRBV25-1 and J is TRBJ2-5; D gene ambiguous. The CDR3 has 13 residues. Germline loops: CDR1 MGHDK, CDR2 SYGVNS. The V end lost 8 bases, the J end lost 2 bases, and 12 bases lay between the germline ends. CDR3 sequence (DNA): TGTGCCAGCTGGGGTGGGGTACAAGAGACCCAGTACTTC. It is translated as CASWGGVQETQYF. The whole variable domain, filled in from reference TRBV25-1 and TRBJ2-5, reads EADIYQTPRYLVIGTGKKITLECSQTMGHDKMYWYQQDPGMELHLIHYSYGVNSTEKGDLSSESTVSRIRTEHFPLTLESARPSHTSQYLCASWGGVQETQYFGPGTRLLVL.

This chain connects TRBV7-2 to TRBJ2-7; D might be TRBD1 (6 bases). The V gene's germline CDR1 is SGHTA and CDR2 FQGNSA. This CDR3 contains 14 residues. Trimming took 6 bases from V and 2 from J, leaving 14 bases between them. The CDR3 coding sequence is TGTGCCAGCAGGATTATTGGGGGCCCCTACGAGCAGTACTTC. This translates into CASRIIGGPYEQYF.

This sequence joins TRBV4-3 and TRBJ1-4; D might be TRBD1 (5 bases). The CDR3 runs to 16 residues. Trimming shortened V by 0 bases and J by 8 bases, and 16 bases separated the two germline ends. Per the germline V gene, CDR1 is LGHNA and CDR2 is YSLEER. Here the CDR3 reads CASSQDRDDGSEKLFF. CDR3 DNA sequence: TGCGCCAGCAGCCAAGATCGGGACGACGGATCGGAAAAACTGTTTTTT.